This T cell receptor beta chain derives from a study of shared clonotypes between healthy human individuals. Concerning this clone: Its antigen is not known.

Trimming removed 5 bases from V and 4 bases from J; junction bases left unmatched: 9. The CDR3 has 15 residues. Germline-derived CDR1 and CDR2 are SGHTA and FQGNSA. Measured with immunoSEQ multiplex PCR; TCRdb has only the in-frame clones, and not every one. Of roughly 1,100,000 clones in the sample, 70% to 80% were seen once. Study conclusions and caveats: There were few donors, and this limited the genetic and exposure-history diversity represented.

This receptor was identified in a young man in good health. Sequencing input: memory CD4+ T cells sorted from blood. Subset defined: CD45RA-negative fraction. The chain couples TRBV7-2 to TRBJ1-2; TRBD1 matches 8 bases. The CDR3 DNA follows: TGTGCCAGCAGCCCGGGAGGGACAGGATCCTATGGCTACACCTTC. It specifies CASSPGGTGSYGYTF.